Sequencing of this T cell receptor (beta chain) was carried out in a study of Ad26.COV2.S vaccination and SARS-CoV-2 variants. Looking at the study overall: The donor was enrolled in the Ad26.COV2.S arm of the COV1001 trial.

As to treatment: roughly 19 received Ad26.COV2.S at low or high dose, single or two shots; several received placebo; per-sample allocation not given. Sampling happened 63 days after the first vaccine or placebo injection. Using immunoSEQ multiplex PCR, the repertoire was profiled, and TCRdb retains in-frame clones only, with some absent. The sample holds under 550,000 clones, approximately 88% seen once. The CDR3 runs 16 residues. V was shortened by 2 bases and J by 2 bases, with 15 bases between the two germline ends. Germline V gives CDR1 SGHTS, CDR2 YDEGEE. The rearrangement joins TRBV5-8 to TRBJ2-3, with D tentatively TRBD2 (6 bases). The source is a person between 18 and 59 years old who received the Ad26.COV2.S COVID-19 vaccine or a placebo. The input for sequencing was peripheral blood, taken in a trial of Ad26.COV2.S vaccine versus placebo. As DNA, the CDR3 is TGTGCCAGCAGCTTCCGTGTGGACTACCTCACAGATACGCAGTATTTT. Translation: CASSFRVDYLTDTQYF.